This record covers a single T cell receptor beta chain. The data were obtained in a study of blood T cell repertoires in COVID-19. Germline CDR1 is ENHRY and CDR2 is SYGVKD. The CDR3 has 14 amino acids. The V and J ends lost 7 bases and 3 bases, in that order; junction bases with no gene match: 4. Profiled with immunoSEQ multiplex PCR; TCRdb holds only in-frame clones, not every one. The sample consists of about 400,000 clones, around 88% of them appearing once. The TCR comes from a woman under 40 with acute or convalescent COVID-19. This chain links TRBV10-3 with TRBJ1-5; TRBD1 aligns across 9 bases. The sample consisted of peripheral blood. The CDR3 reads CAIKGTGNNQPQHF. CDR3 coding DNA: TGTGCCATCAAAGGGACAGGGAACAATCAGCCCCAGCATTTT.